The 25 T cell receptor beta chains below all came from one sample that was sequenced in a study of blood T cell repertoires in COVID-19. TCRdb's table, derived via immunoSEQ multiplex PCR, lists solely in-frame clones and lacks some. The table records nearly 250,000 clones, 70% to 85% of them present only once. The sample consisted of peripheral blood. The source is a woman aged 80 or over with acute or convalescent COVID-19.

V usage is TRBV7-2 and J usage is TRBJ1-4, with D maybe TRBD1 (6 bases). In germline, CDR1 is SGHTA, CDR2 FQGNSA. V dropped 1 base and J dropped 6 bases, with 12 bases sitting between them. CDR3 size: 15 residues. CDR3 region: CASSLEKGQYEKLFF. DNA of the CDR3: TGTGCCAGCAGCTTAGAAAAGGGACAATATGAAAAACTGTTTTTT.

This clone has only one observation. The chain employs TRBV7-3 and TRBJ2-3, with 8 positions matching TRBD2. The CDR3 consists of 16 residues. With V trimmed by 5 bases and J by 6 bases, 13 bases remained unmatched. Germline CDR1 reads SGHTA; CDR2 reads FQGTGA. This chain's CDR3 is CASSPNRAGAGDTQYF. In DNA form, the CDR3 reads TGTGCCAGCAGCCCCAACAGAGCGGGGGCCGGGGATACGCAGTATTTT. The complete variable domain, with remaining parts taken from reference TRBV7-3 and TRBJ2-3, reads GAGVSQTPSNKVTEKGKYVELRCDPISGHTALYWYRQSLGQGPEFLIYFQGTGAADDSGLPNDRFFAVRPEGSVSTLKIQRTERGDSAVYLCASSPNRAGAGDTQYFGPGTRLTVL.

J is TRBJ2-2 and V is TRBV5-6; D not resolved. From germline, CDR1 is SGHDT and CDR2 YYEEEE. This CDR3 contains 14 residues. The V end lost 4 bases, the J end lost 5 bases, and 12 bases lay between the germline ends. CDR3 DNA sequence: TGTGCCAGCAGCGAAATAGTGAGAACCGGGGAGCTGTTTTTT. As protein: CASSEIVRTGELFF. Drawing the rest from reference TRBV5-6 and TRBJ2-2, the complete variable domain is DAGVTQSPTHLIKTRGQQVTLRCSPKSGHDTVSWYQQALGQGPQFIFQYYEEEERQRGNFPDRFSGHQFPNYSSELNVNALLLGDSALYLCASSEIVRTGELFFGEGSRLTVL.

This chain uses TRBV7-3 with TRBJ2-1; the D gene is possibly TRBD2 (6 bases). V lost 5 bases to trimming and J lost 6 bases, with 11 bases between them. Germline CDR1 SGHTA, CDR2 FQGTGA. The CDR3 length is 13 residues. CDR3 in amino acids: CASSLTRINEQFF. DNA for the CDR3: TGTGCCAGCAGCCTGACTAGAATCAATGAGCAGTTCTTC.

This clone appeared a single time. V and J are TRBV11-2 and TRBJ1-2; D possibly corresponds to TRBD1 (5 bases). The CDR3 loop spans 15 amino acids. V lost 2 bases and J lost 7, with 17 bases in between. Per the germline V gene, CDR1 is SGHAT and CDR2 is FQNNGV. For the CDR3, the DNA is TGTGCCAGCAGCTTATTAGGCGGGACGGCGATTGGCTACACCTTC. It translates to CASSLLGGTAIGYTF.

The chain uses TRBV7-7 and TRBJ2-2, with TRBD1 matching 7 bases. Germline values: CDR1 SSHAT, CDR2 FNYEAQ (reference sequence). The CDR3 runs to 15 residues. J lost 2 bases, V lost 5 bases, and 5 bases had no gene match. The CDR3 reads CASSVGTANTGELFF. In DNA form, the CDR3 reads TGTGCCAGCAGCGTTGGGACAGCTAACACCGGGGAGCTGTTTTTT.

This clone was seen once. The gene calls are TRBV9 and TRBJ1-2; 9 bases match TRBD1. Germline V CDR1 and CDR2: SGDLS, YYNGEE. V dropped 3 bases and J dropped 6; count of bases not matched to a gene: 9. CDR3 length equals 15 residues. The CDR3: CASSAEPQGADGYTF. In nucleotides, the CDR3 is TGTGCCAGCAGCGCAGAACCACAGGGGGCAGATGGCTACACCTTC.

This clone was observed once. This sequence joins TRBV7-8 and TRBJ1-4; D unresolved. CDR1 is SGHVS, CDR2 FQNEAQ, per germline. The CDR3 consists of 16 residues. V lost 1 base to trimming and J lost 0 bases, with 9 bases between them. This chain's CDR3 is CASSLVGRTTNEKLFF. The DNA for the CDR3 is TGTGCCAGCAGCTTAGTCGGGAGGACAACTAATGAAAAACTGTTTTTT.

The J gene is TRBJ2-5, the V gene TRBV3-1 (or the pseudogene TRBV3-2); TRBD1 aligns across 9 bases. The V and J ends lost 5 bases and 4 bases, in that order; junction bases with no gene match: 14. CDR1 is LGHDT, CDR2 YNNKEL, per germline (reference sequence). CDR3 size: 17 residues. DNA of the CDR3: TGTGCCAGCAGCGAATTTCCGGGGACAGGGAGAGCAGAGACCCAGTACTTC. This encodes CASSEFPGTGRAETQYF.

This clone was picked up one time. The gene calls are TRBV28 and TRBJ1-5, with no clear D. CDR1 MDHEN and CDR2 SYDVKM come from the germline V gene. V lost 3 bases, J lost 5 bases, and 11 bases lay in between. CDR3 length: 14 amino acids. The CDR3, as DNA: TGTGCCAGCAGTTTTGTGTCAGATTATCAGCCCCAGCATTTT. Residues: CASSFVSDYQPQHF.

This clone was recorded only once. This chain links TRBV20-1 with TRBJ1-4; TRBD1 agrees at 8 bases. Germline lookup yields CDR1 DFQATT and CDR2 SNEGSKA (reference sequence). The CDR3 spans 11 residues. Trimming cost V 6 bases and J 13 bases; bases outside gene matches: 7. The CDR3 reads CSALRGRGLFF. The CDR3 DNA sequence: TGCAGTGCCCTCAGGGGGCGCGGACTGTTTTTT.

V and J are TRBV6-2 or TRBV6-3 and TRBJ2-2; the match to TRBD2 covers 7 bases. This CDR3 has 15 amino acids. CDR1 and CDR2 (germline): MNHEY, SVGEGT. With V trimmed by 4 bases and J by 6 bases, 8 bases remained unmatched. CDR3 protein: CASSSGLAAAGELFF. CDR3 in DNA: TGTGCCAGCAGTTCTGGGCTAGCGGCGGCCGGGGAGCTGTTTTTT.

The chain uses TRBV20-1 and TRBJ1-1; D gene uncertain. The CDR3 has 11 residues. Between the trimmed V and J ends, which lost 5 bases and 1 base, there was a span of 5 bases. Germline values: CDR1 DFQATT, CDR2 SNEGSKA (reference sequence). CDR3 region: CSARGNTEAFF. CDR3 DNA sequence: TGCAGTGCTCGGGGGAACACTGAAGCTTTCTTT.

In its sample, this clone was seen a few times. The chain links TRBV6-1 to TRBJ2-1, with D uncertain. CDR3 length: 17 amino acids. Germline V gene data show CDR1 as MNHNS and CDR2 as SASEGT. V shed 1 base and J shed 2 bases, with 15 bases lying between them. CDR3 region: CASSEGLGSGTYNEQFF. The CDR3, as DNA: TGTGCCAGCAGTGAAGGTTTGGGCTCCGGAACCTACAATGAGCAGTTCTTC.

This sequence joins TRBV4-1 and TRBJ1-2; TRBD1 might be the D (5 bases). Per the germline V gene, CDR1 is MGHRA and CDR2 is YSYEKL. Trimming removed 1 base at V and 8 bases at J, with 14 bases between. CDR3 length equals 14 residues. Here the CDR3 reads CASSQVRRGGGYTF. The CDR3 DNA reads as TGCGCCAGCAGCCAAGTAAGGAGGGGTGGAGGCTACACCTTC.

This chain joins TRBV6-2 or TRBV6-3 and TRBJ1-2; D gene ambiguous. CDR1 MNHEY and CDR2 SVGEGT come from the germline V gene. Trimming removed 1 base at V and 5 bases at J, with 14 bases between. The CDR3 contains 15 residues. CDR3 in amino acids: CASSYFRTTEYGYTF. CDR3 coding DNA: TGTGCCAGCAGTTACTTCCGGACTACCGAGTATGGCTACACCTTC.

This rearrangement joins TRBV2 to TRBJ2-7, with 8 bases that match TRBD1. The V and J ends lost 2 bases and 5 bases, in that order; junction bases with no gene match: 8. The CDR3 runs to 15 residues. Germline V CDR1 and CDR2: SNHLY, FYNNEI. In DNA form, the CDR3 reads TGTGCCAGCAGTGAAAGACAGGGGTTTCGCAACGAGCAGTACTTC. Its translation: CASSERQGFRNEQYF.

The V gene is TRBV11-2, the J gene TRBJ2-5; 8 bases are a match to TRBD1. Germline loops: CDR1 SGHAT, CDR2 FQNNGV. The trim removed 1 base at V and 2 bases at J, leaving 12 bases unmatched. The length of the CDR3 is 18 residues. CDR3 sequence reads: CASSLGWTGFSTQETQYF. The CDR3 nucleotides are TGTGCCAGCAGCTTAGGGTGGACAGGGTTTAGCACTCAAGAGACCCAGTACTTC.

This chain joins TRBV28 and TRBJ2-7, with D maybe TRBD1 (5 bases). Germline V CDR1 and CDR2: MDHEN, SYDVKM. Trimming stripped 2 bases from V and 2 bases from J, with 7 bases between. This CDR3 contains 13 residues. The CDR3 DNA sequence: TGTGCCAGCAGTTTAACAGGAACCTACGAGCAGTACTTC. Its translation is CASSLTGTYEQYF.

The gene calls are TRBV4-1 and TRBJ1-3; tentative D call: TRBD1 (6 bases). Germline V gives CDR1 MGHRA, CDR2 YSYEKL. Trimming removed 4 bases from V and 2 bases from J, with 12 bases in between. The CDR3 contains 15 residues. CDR3 sequence (DNA): TGCGCCAGCAGCCTCGGACAGTTTCCTGGAAACACCATATATTTT. It yields the protein CASSLGQFPGNTIYF.

The chain uses TRBV24-1 and TRBJ2-7; 9 positions agree with TRBD1. CDR1 is KGHDR, CDR2 SFDVKD, per germline. Trimming removed 5 bases from V and 5 bases from J; junction bases left unmatched: 6. This CDR3 comprises 14 residues. CDR3 sequence (DNA): TGTGCCACCAGTGCCGGGACAGGGCGCGACGAGCAGTACTTC. It is translated as CATSAGTGRDEQYF.

The chain has TRBV29-1 and TRBJ2-5; TRBD1 agrees at 9 bases. Germline CDR1 and CDR2: SQVTM and ANQGSEA. J gave up 2 bases and V 6 bases, and 10 bases lay outside the gene matches. This CDR3 contains 15 residues. This CDR3 reads CSVGRTGDPQETQYF. The CDR3 DNA is TGCAGCGTCGGAAGGACAGGGGACCCTCAAGAGACCCAGTACTTC.

The chain is built from TRBV7-9 and TRBJ2-5, with D perhaps TRBD1 (6 bases). The CDR3 extends over 17 amino acids. V lost 1 base, J lost 3 bases, and 18 bases lay in between. CDR1 and CDR2 (germline): SEHNR, FQNEAQ (reference sequence). The CDR3 region has the DNA TGTGCCAGCAGCTTAGGGGGGCGTGGGAGTATGGAAGAGACCCAGTACTTC. Protein: CASSLGGRGSMEETQYF.

V usage is TRBV5-6 and J usage is TRBJ1-1; 7 nucleotides agree with TRBD1. Germline CDR1 and CDR2: SGHDT and YYEEEE. The CDR3 is 14 residues long. V gave up 1 base and J gave up 5 bases; unmatched junction bases: 5. The DNA of the CDR3 is TGTGCCAGCAGCTTGAGGGGGCTAGGGACTGAAGCTTTCTTT. It specifies CASSLRGLGTEAFF.

The chain couples TRBV7-2 to TRBJ1-6; D is unresolved. CDR3 length: 14 amino acids. The V gene's germline CDR1 is SGHTA and CDR2 FQGNSA. With 1 base removed from V and 7 bases from J, the gap between germline ends came to 8 bases. This CDR3 is CASSLEWRNSPLHF. CDR3 DNA sequence: TGTGCCAGCAGCTTAGAATGGAGGAATTCACCCCTCCACTTT.